Following are 9 T cell receptor beta chains from one sample sequenced in a study of blood T cell repertoires in COVID-19. The method was immunoSEQ multiplex PCR; TCRdb's version includes in-frame clones alone and lacks a portion of them. The sample shows about 180,000 clones, 88% of them seen only once. Sequenced sample: PBMCs or T cells enriched from blood (not recorded which). The receptors were gathered from a woman younger than 35 who had recovered from COVID-19.

This rearrangement joins TRBV21-1 to TRBJ1-4; TRBD1 is the table's D call and was not checked against the DNA. TRBV21-1 is annotated as a pseudogene. The CDR3 covers 15 residues. The CDR3 coding sequence is TGTGCCAGGGACAGGGCTTATGCAACTAATGAAAAACTGTTTTTT. This encodes CARDRAYATNEKLFF.

The CDR3 DNA is TGTGCCAGCAGCAGCGCCGGACAGCCTAGATCCACAGATACGCAGTATTTT. Translation gives CASSSAGQPRSTDTQYF. The J gene is TRBJ2-3, the V gene TRBV21-1; the DNA was not used to check the table's D call, TRBD1. TRBV21-1 constitutes a pseudogene. There are 17 residues in the CDR3.

The chain uses TRBV19 and TRBJ2-6, with TRBD1 matching over 10 bases. The CDR3 is 17 amino acids. With V trimmed by 6 bases and J by 0 bases, 5 bases remained unmatched. Germline V gene data show CDR1 as LNHDA and CDR2 as SQIVND (reference sequence). CDR3 in DNA: TGTGCCAGTAGAGGACAGGGGGATTACTCTGGGGCCAACGTCCTGACTTTC. Protein sequence: CASRGQGDYSGANVLTF.

This clone showed up just once. The rearrangement links TRBV30 to TRBJ1-4; D is unclear. Trimming left V 1 base short and J 7 bases short, with 10 bases between. CDR3 length: 13 amino acids. Germline V gene lookup returns CDR1 GTSNPN and CDR2 SVGIG (reference sequence). CDR3 region: CAWSAGTLEKLFF. The CDR3 DNA is TGTGCCTGGAGTGCGGGAACCCTTGAAAAACTGTTTTTT.

This rearrangement joins TRBV9 to TRBJ1-2; 9 bases fit TRBD1. V shed 0 bases, J shed 6 bases, and the junction held 6 bases outside the gene matches. Germline lookup yields CDR1 SGDLS and CDR2 YYNGEE. This CDR3 contains 15 residues. In DNA form, the CDR3 reads TGTGCCAGCAGCGTAGCTGACAGGGGGTGGGATGGCTACACCTTC. It yields the protein CASSVADRGWDGYTF.

The chain carries TRBV6-2 or TRBV6-3 and TRBJ2-7; TRBD1 matches 9 bases. Germline loops: CDR1 MNHEY, CDR2 SVGEGT. The CDR3 covers 15 residues. V was pared by 4 bases and J by 0 bases, with 4 bases of the junction left unmatched. The DNA of the CDR3 is TGTGCCAGCAGTTTGGTGGGACAGGGCTCCTACGAGCAGTACTTC. It encodes CASSLVGQGSYEQYF.

This clone is a singleton in its sample. The chain employs TRBV19 and TRBJ2-7, with 7 bases lining up with TRBD2. The CDR3 contains 13 residues. Germline-derived CDR1 and CDR2 are LNHDA and SQIVND (reference sequence). Unmatched junction bases numbered 8, after V lost 8 bases and J lost 4 bases. Here the CDR3 reads CASRVGGGYEQYF. Written as DNA, the CDR3 is TGTGCCAGTCGGGTTGGCGGGGGATACGAGCAGTACTTC.

This chain links TRBV19 with TRBJ1-1, with D possibly being TRBD1 (5 bases). Deletions cut 0 bases from V and 5 bases from J, with 7 bases between. The CDR3 has 13 amino acids. The germline CDR1 and CDR2 sequences are LNHDA and SQIVND (reference sequence). The CDR3 reads CASSIDRATEAFF. CDR3 bases: TGTGCCAGTAGTATAGACAGGGCGACTGAAGCTTTCTTT.

The rearrangement joins TRBV5-1 to TRBJ2-1; 15 nucleotides line up with TRBD2. The germline V gene encodes CDR1 SGHRS and CDR2 YFSETQ. The CDR3 sequence is 14 residues long. V lost 4 bases, J lost 13 bases, and 6 bases stayed unmatched. CDR3 amino acids: CASSPRTSGGVQFF. The CDR3 nucleotides read TGCGCCAGCAGCCCGAGGACTAGCGGGGGGGTCCAGTTCTTC.